This T cell receptor beta chain was sequenced for a study of blood T cell repertoires in COVID-19. Deletions cut 6 bases from V and 0 bases from J, with 11 bases between. Looked up from germline, CDR1 is SNHLY and CDR2 is FYNNEI. This CDR3 has 14 residues. Original processing notes: Estimated nucleated cell counts came from reference gene primer amplification. Assay used: immunoSEQ multiplex PCR; TCRdb lists only in-frame clones, some missing. V and J calls plus clone size are reproduced from that table; the DNA served to infer D and trimming. The sample includes some 270,000 clones, 85% of them seen just once. Someone with COVID-19 had been met by exposed participants within 2 weeks before study entry.

The clonotype comes from a woman in her forties or fifties who had been exposed to COVID-19. The chain employs TRBV2 and TRBJ2-5; TRBD2 might be the D (7 bases). The source material was PBMCs or T cells enriched from blood (not recorded which). In nucleotides, the CDR3 is TGTGCCAGCAGCGGGGGGCGGTACCAAGAGACCCAGTACTTC. Its protein is CASSGGRYQETQYF.